The entry that follows covers one T cell receptor beta chain sequence. Participants' reported clinical history set cohort assignment. The CDR3 contains 14 residues. With 5 bases clipped from V and 2 bases from J, the junction kept 5 bases outside the gene matches. Germline V gene lookup returns CDR1 MDHEN and CDR2 SYDVKM. These data come from a study of blood T cell repertoires in COVID-19. Across the study: Collection of acute and convalescent COVID-19 samples took place in the United States, Italy and Spain. The analysed material was cDNA or gDNA that came from T cells, B-cell-depleted T cells, or PBMCs.

How the authors handled the data: Amplifying reference gene primers gave estimates of nucleated cell counts. Profiled with immunoSEQ multiplex PCR; TCRdb holds only in-frame clones, not every one. V and J calls and clone size are as listed in that table; D and trimming were resolved from the DNA. Among about 280,000 clones listed, around 89% were seen once. The origin of this receptor is an older woman in a cohort exposed to, infected with or recovered from COVID-19 (not recorded which). Sequences were obtained from PBMCs or T cells enriched from blood (not recorded which). This chain uses TRBV28 with TRBJ2-7; 8 bases line up with TRBD2. Here the CDR3 reads CASSPSGPPYEQYF. The CDR3 DNA reads TGTGCCAGCAGTCCTAGCGGGCCCCCCTACGAGCAGTACTTC.